Included here is one T cell receptor (beta chain) sequence, with context. Its antigen remains unknown. Diagnoses were established using clinical symptoms, serum thyroxine and TRAb, thyroid ultrasound and orbital computed tomography. This sample was taken from a study of T cells in Graves' hyperthyroidism and ophthalmopathy. Study-level background: The initial diagnosis was the point when peripheral blood was collected, ahead of any treatment.

The CDR3 totals 19 residues. CDR1 is SGHDN, CDR2 FVKESK, per germline. Trimming took 0 bases from V and 0 from J, leaving 15 bases between them. Notes on the study in general: Model predictions of ophthalmopathy came a median 6.5 months before onset. Expanded thyroid clonotypes (above 0.001) were mostly also found in blood.

What was amplified from RNA transcripts were TCR beta CDR3 regions. Initially, a first-round RT-PCR of the TCR CDR3 employed the HTBI primer set. TCRdb redid the calling of the multiplex PCR reads with MiXCR, one entry per CDR3 protein. This sample has about 640,000 distinct CDR3 sequences, with around 21% found just once. V gene TRBV14 combines with J gene TRBJ2-6, with D unclear. The sequence was obtained from a man under 40 with Graves' ophthalmopathy. Material for sequencing was blood. DNA for the CDR3: TGTGCCAGCAGCCAAGATGTCGGCAATCCCTACTCTGGGGCCAACGTCCTGACTTTC. Amino acid sequence: CASSQDVGNPYSGANVLTF.